The T cell receptor beta chain described here comes from a study of human T cells and chemical hapten exposure (dated by TCRdb to the early 2020s). The study in broad terms: For sensitization, 2% DPC in acetone was applied to an approximately 2 cm by approximately 2 cm area of upper inner arm skin. The mostly female patient cohort included alopecia areata with under or over 50% scalp involvement, alopecia totalis and alopecia universalis. Around 30 alopecia patients provided blood for TCR sequencing at one to four time points (pre-sensitization, 2, 6 and 24 weeks). Patch testing was performed on the upper back with Finn chambers containing 0.01% DPC, and the patch tests were scored after 6 days according to International Contact Dermatitis Research Group standards. Peripheral blood TCR repertoire changes were tracked in vivo in alopecia patients during primary and secondary sensitization to the hapten diphenylcyclopropenone (DPC). Libraries were pooled for sequencing, and variation in per-sample TCR yields was attributed mainly to small differences in library volumes within the pool. Weekly therapeutic DPC doses were additionally applied to the scalp of patients throughout the roughly 23-week study period. Blood samples were taken from patients before sensitization (week 0) and at 2, 6 and about 24 weeks after DPC sensitization. Study-wide findings and limitations: The number of TCRs above 1 in 1000 frequency did not change with DPC sensitization; there was no evidence of global repertoire structure alterations. The number of PT1 expanded TCRs positively correlated with patch test score, significant at thresholds 8, 16 and 32 but not 4. After repeated subsampling, changes were observed in the strength of the expansion versus patch-test correlation and in the threshold at which the correlation became significant. Because every patient had alopecia, a presumed autoimmune disease, the patients' immune response might differ from that of healthy individuals. Compared with pre-sensitization or healthy control sets, expanded TCRs formed significantly more large CDR3 similarity clusters, which is consistent with antigen-driven responses.

The intended sense of this specimen's time point label: patch test 1, 2 weeks after DPC sensitization. The treatment or condition label of this sample denotes: therapeutic diphenylcyclopropenone sensitization with weekly scalp DPC. At every patch-test visit, the blood draw took place before the patch test was put on. Patients were considered eligible if aged 18 to 70, diagnosed with alopecia and deemed suitable for DPC therapy, and patients were excluded if pregnant. Total RNA was extracted from unfractionated whole blood that had been collected in Tempus Blood RNA tubes. The library was obtained by RACE. The sequencing machine was a NextSeq 500. During library preparation, unique molecular identifiers were attached to individual cDNA molecules so that TCRs could be counted quantitatively and reproducibly. For every blood RNA sample, sequencing covered both the TCR alpha and TCR beta chains. Concerning the study's data processing: A median of approximately 96,000 TCRs per sample was observed, with a range of about 23,224 to 690,600. V, J and CDR3 annotation of the TCR reads was carried out using the Decombinator software suite. To make PS versus PT1 abundance plots, every sample was subsampled to the same number of TCRs (28,000). Expanded TCRs were defined as absent before sensitization and observed at least eight times at the 2-week time point. TCRdb reworked the public reads: Q25 trimming with fastp, MiXCR clone assembly, productive beta chains retained. When rows share a CDR3 protein, they turn into one entry using the most common DNA and genes. TCRdb assigned the V and J calls; the authors' analysis was not used. This sample lists 350,000 or so distinct CDR3 sequences; approximately 6.3% were detected once. The top ten clonotypes cover 7% to 10% of the sample.

Worth noting for this clonotype: The clone's antigen remains unknown. Base quality data are lacking; no much larger clone is found one base away.

The TCR was taken from a woman aged 18-35 years with alopecia areata. Some clones in this sample may be carry-over from other donors' samples. The material sequenced was whole blood, taken in connection with sensitization to the hapten diphenylcyclopropenone (DPC).

The DNA sequence reads TGCAGTGCTAGAGATCTACAGCAGAACACCGGGGAGCTGTTTTTT. It translates as CSARDLQQNTGELFF. The sequence joins TRBV20-1 to TRBJ2-2; the D gene identity is not certain. The CDR3 spans 15 residues, from the cysteine through the phenylalanine. Only the CDR3 portion is preserved as DNA: 45 bases, with reading frame beginning at the first base. V is reduced by 0 bases and J by 1 base, leaving a spacing of 9 bases between them. Looking up the germline V gene (reference sequence) yields CDR1 DFQATT and CDR2 SNEGSKA.